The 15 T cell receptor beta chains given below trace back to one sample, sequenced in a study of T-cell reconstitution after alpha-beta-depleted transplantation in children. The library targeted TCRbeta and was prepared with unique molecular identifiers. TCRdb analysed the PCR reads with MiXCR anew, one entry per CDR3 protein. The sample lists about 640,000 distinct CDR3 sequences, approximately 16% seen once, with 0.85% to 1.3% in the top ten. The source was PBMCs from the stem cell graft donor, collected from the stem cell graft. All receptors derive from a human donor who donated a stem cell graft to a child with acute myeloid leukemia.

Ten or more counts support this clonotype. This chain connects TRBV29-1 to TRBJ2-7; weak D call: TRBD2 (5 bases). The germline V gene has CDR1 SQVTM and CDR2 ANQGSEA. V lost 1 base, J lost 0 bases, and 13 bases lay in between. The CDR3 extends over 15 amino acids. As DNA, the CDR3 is TGCAGCGTTGAAGTGGCGACTATTTACTCCTACGAGCAGTACTTC. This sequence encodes CSVEVATIYSYEQYF.

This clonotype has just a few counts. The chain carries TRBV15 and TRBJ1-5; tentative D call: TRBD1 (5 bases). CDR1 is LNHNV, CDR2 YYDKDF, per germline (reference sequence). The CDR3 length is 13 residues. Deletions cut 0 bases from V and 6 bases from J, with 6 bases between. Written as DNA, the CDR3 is TGTGCCACCAGCAGAGAGCAGGGTCAGCCCCAGCATTTT. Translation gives CATSREQGQPQHF.

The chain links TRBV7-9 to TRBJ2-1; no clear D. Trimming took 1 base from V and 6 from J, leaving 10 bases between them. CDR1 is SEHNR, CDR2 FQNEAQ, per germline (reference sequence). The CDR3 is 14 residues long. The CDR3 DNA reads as TGTGCCAGCAGCTTAGGCCCTCACCCCAATGAGCAGTTCTTC. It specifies CASSLGPHPNEQFF.

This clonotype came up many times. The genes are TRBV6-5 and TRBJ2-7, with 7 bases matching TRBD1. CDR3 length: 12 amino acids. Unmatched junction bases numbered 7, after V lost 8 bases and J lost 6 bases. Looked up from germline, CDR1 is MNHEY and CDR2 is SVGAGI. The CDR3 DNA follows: TGTGCCAGCGGCAACAGGGGTGGCGAGCAGTACGTC. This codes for CASGNRGGEQYV.

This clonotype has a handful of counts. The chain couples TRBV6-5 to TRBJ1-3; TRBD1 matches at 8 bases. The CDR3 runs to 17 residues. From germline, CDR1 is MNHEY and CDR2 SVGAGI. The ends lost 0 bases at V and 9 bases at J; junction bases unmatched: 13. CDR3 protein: CASSYSGKDRANGTIYF. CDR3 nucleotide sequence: TGTGCCAGCAGTTACTCGGGGAAGGACAGGGCAAATGGCACCATATATTTT.

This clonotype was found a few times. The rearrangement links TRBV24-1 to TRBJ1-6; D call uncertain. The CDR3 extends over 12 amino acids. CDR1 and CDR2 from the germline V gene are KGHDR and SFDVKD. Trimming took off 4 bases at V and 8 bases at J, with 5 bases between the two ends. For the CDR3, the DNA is TGTGCCACCAGTGAGGCAGATTCACCCCTCCACTTT. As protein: CATSEADSPLHF.

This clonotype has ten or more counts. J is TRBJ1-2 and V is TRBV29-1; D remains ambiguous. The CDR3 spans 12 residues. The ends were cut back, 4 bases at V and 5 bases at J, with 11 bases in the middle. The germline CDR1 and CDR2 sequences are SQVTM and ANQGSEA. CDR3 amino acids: CSVGDADYGYTF. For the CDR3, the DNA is TGCAGCGTTGGTGATGCGGATTATGGCTACACCTTC.

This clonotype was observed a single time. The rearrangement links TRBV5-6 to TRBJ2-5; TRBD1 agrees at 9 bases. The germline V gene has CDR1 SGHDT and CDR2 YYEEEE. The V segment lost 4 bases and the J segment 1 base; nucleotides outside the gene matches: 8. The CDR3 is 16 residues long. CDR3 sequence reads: CASSPGTGSVQETQYF. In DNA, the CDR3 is TGTGCCAGCAGCCCCGGGACAGGGAGTGTCCAAGAGACCCAGTACTTC.

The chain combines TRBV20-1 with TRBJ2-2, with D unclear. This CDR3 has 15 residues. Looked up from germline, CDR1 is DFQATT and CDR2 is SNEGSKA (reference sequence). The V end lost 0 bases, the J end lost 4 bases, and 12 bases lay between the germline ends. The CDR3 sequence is CSARDQGRGTGELFF. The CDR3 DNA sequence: TGCAGTGCTAGAGATCAAGGTCGAGGCACCGGGGAGCTGTTTTTT.

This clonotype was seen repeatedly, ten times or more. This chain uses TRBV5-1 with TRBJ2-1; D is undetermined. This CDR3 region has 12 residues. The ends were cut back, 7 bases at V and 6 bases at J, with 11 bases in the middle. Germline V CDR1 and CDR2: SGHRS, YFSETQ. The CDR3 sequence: CASAPDGNEQFF. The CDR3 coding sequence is TGCGCCAGCGCCCCAGATGGCAATGAGCAGTTCTTC. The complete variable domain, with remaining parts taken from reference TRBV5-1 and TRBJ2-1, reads KAGVTQTPRYLIKTRGQQVTLSCSPISGHRSVSWYQQTPGQGLQFLFEYFSETQRNKGNFPGRFSGRQFSNSRSEMNVSTLELGDSALYLCASAPDGNEQFFGPGTRLTVL.

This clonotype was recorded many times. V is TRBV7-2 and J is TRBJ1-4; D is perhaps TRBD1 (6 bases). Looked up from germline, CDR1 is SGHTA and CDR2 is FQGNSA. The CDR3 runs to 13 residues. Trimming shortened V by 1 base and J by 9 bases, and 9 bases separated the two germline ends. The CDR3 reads CASSLGGQQKLFF. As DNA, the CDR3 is TGTGCCAGCAGCTTAGGAGGACAGCAAAAACTGTTTTTT.

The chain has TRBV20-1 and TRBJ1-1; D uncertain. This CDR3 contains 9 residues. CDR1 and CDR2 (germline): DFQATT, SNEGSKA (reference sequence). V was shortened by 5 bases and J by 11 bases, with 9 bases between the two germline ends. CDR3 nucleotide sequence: TGCAGTGCTCGATTTCGGGCTTTCTTT. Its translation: CSARFRAFF.

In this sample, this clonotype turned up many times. DNA of the CDR3: TGTGCCACCAGTGACCACTGGACGAACGAGCAGTACTTC. Protein: CATSDHWTNEQYF. The chain couples TRBV24-1 to TRBJ2-7, with D unclear. CDR1 is KGHDR and CDR2 is SFDVKD in the germline V gene. The V end lost 4 bases, the J end lost 5 bases, and 11 bases lay between the germline ends. This CDR3 is 13 amino acids long.

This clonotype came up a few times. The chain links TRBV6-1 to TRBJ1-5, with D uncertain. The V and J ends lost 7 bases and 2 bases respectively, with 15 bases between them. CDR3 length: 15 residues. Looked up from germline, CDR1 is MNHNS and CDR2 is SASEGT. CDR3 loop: CASNPSGEGNQPQHF. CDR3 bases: TGTGCCAGCAACCCGAGCGGGGAAGGCAATCAGCCCCAGCATTTT.

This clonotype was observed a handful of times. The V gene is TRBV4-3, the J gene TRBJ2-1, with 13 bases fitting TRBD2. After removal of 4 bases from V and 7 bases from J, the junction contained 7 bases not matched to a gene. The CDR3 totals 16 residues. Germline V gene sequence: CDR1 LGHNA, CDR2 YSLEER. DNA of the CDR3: TGCGCCAGCAGCCCCACTAGCGGGGGGGCCAAGAATGAGCAGTTCTTC. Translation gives CASSPTSGGAKNEQFF.